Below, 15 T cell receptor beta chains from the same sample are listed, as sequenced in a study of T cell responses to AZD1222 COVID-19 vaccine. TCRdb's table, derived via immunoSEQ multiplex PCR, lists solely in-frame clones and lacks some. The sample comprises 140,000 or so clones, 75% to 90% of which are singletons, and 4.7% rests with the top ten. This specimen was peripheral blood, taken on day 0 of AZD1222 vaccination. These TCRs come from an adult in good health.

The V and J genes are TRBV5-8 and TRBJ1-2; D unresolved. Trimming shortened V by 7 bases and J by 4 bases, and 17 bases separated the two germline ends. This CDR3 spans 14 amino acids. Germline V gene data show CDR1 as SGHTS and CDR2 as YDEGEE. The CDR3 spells CASGWGGRTYGYTF. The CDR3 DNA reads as TGTGCCAGCGGGTGGGGAGGACGGACCTATGGCTACACCTTC.

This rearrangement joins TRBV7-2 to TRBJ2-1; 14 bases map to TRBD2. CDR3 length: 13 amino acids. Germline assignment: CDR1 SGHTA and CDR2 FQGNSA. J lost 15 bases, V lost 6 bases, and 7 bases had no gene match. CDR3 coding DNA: TGTGCCAGCAGGAGACTAGCGGGGGGGCCAAGGTTCTTC. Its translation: CASRRLAGGPRFF.

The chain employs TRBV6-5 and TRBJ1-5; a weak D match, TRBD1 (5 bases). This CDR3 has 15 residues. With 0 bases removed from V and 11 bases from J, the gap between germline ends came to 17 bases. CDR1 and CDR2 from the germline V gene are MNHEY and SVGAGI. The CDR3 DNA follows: TGTGCCAGCAGTTACTCAGACGGGGGAAGCTGGGCCCAGCATTTT. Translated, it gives CASSYSDGGSWAQHF.

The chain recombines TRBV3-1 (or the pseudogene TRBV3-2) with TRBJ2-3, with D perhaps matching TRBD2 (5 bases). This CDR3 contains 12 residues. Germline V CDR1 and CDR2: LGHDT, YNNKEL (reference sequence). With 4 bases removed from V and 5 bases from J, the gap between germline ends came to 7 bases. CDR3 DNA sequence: TGTGCCAGCAGCCGGAGGATAGATACGCAGTATTTT. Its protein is CASSRRIDTQYF.

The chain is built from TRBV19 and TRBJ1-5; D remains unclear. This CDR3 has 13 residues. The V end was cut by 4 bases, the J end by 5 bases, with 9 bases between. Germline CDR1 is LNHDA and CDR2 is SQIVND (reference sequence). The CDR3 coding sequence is TGTGCCAGTAGTACCTCCTGGGATCAGCCCCAGCATTTT. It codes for CASSTSWDQPQHF.

CDR3 sequence (DNA): TGTGCCAGCAGTTCCATCCCCAGGGGCTACTATGGCTACACCTTC. It translates to CASSSIPRGYYGYTF. The chain links TRBV27 to TRBJ1-2; perhaps TRBD1 as D (6 bases). The germline V and J ends were trimmed by 4 bases and 3 bases, with 15 bases remaining between them. The CDR3 contains 15 residues. Germline values: CDR1 MNHEY, CDR2 SMNVEV (reference sequence).

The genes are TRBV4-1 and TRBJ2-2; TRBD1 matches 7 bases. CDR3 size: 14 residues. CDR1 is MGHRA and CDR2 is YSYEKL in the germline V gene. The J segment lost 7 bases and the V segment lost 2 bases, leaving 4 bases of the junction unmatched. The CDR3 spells CASSQRQGDGELFF. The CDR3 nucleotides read TGCGCCAGCAGCCAACGACAGGGCGACGGGGAGCTGTTTTTT.

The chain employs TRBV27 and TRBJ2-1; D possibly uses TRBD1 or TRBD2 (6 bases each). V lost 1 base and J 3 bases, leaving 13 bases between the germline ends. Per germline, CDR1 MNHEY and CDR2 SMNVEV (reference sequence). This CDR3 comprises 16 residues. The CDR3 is CASSLFGGVSYNEQFF. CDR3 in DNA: TGTGCCAGCAGTTTATTCGGGGGCGTGAGCTACAATGAGCAGTTCTTC.

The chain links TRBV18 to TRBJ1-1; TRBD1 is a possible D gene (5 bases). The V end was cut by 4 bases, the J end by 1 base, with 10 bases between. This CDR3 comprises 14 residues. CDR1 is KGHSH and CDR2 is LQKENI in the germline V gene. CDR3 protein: CASSQDQGNTEAFF. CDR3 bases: TGTGCCAGCTCACAAGATCAGGGGAACACTGAAGCTTTCTTT.

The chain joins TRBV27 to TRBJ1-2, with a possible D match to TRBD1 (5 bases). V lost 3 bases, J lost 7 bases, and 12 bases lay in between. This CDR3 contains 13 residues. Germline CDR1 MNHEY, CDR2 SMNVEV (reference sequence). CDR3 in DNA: TGTGCCAGCAGTTTCGGTCAGGGAAGTGGCTACACCTTC. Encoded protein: CASSFGQGSGYTF.

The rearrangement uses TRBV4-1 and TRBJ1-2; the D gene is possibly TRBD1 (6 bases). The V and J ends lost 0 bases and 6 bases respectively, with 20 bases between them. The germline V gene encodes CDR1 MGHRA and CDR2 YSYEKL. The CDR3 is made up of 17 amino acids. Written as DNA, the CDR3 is TGCGCCAGCAGCCAAGATCGGTTCCGGGGGCTGCTCGATGGCTACACCTTC. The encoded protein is CASSQDRFRGLLDGYTF.

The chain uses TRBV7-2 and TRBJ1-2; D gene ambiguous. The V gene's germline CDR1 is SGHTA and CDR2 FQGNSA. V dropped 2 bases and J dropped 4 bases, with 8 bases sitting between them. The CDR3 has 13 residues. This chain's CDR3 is CASSLTLTYGYTF. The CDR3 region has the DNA TGTGCCAGCAGCTTAACTCTTACCTATGGCTACACCTTC. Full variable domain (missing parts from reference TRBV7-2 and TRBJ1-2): GAGVSQSPSNKVTEKGKDVELRCDPISGHTALYWYRQSLGQGLEFLIYFQGNSAPDKSGLPSDRFSAERTGGSVSTLTIQRTQQEDSAVYLCASSLTLTYGYTFGSGTRLTVV.

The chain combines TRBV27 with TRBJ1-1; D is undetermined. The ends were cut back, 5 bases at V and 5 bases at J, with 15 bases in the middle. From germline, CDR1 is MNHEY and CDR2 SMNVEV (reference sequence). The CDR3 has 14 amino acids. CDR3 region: CASSLSLGRTEAFF. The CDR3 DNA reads TGTGCCAGCAGTCTGAGTTTGGGGAGGACTGAAGCTTTCTTT.

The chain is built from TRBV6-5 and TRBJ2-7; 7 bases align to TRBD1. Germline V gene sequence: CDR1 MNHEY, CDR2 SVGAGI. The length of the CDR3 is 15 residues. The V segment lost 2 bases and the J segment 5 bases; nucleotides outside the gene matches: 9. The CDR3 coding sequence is TGTGCCAGCAGTTACGGAACAGGGGACACCGACGAGCAGTACTTC. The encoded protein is CASSYGTGDTDEQYF.

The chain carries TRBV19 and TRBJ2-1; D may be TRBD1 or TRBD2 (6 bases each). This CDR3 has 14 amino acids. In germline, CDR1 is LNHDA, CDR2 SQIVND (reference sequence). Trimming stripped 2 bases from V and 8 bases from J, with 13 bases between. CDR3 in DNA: TGTGCCAGTAGTATAAATGGGGGGCCCGATGAGCAGTTCTTC. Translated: CASSINGGPDEQFF.